This is a list of T cell receptor beta chains from one sample in a study of blood T cell repertoires in COVID-19. Only in-frame clones appear in the TCRdb table, and some are missing; sequencing was by immunoSEQ multiplex PCR. The sample consists of 150,000 or so clones, approximately 90% of them appearing once. Specimen: peripheral blood. The receptor source for this set is a woman aged 50 to 65 with acute or convalescent COVID-19. Each CDR3 is given with its conserved first and last residue. D genes are given only for firm matches. Only some rows state a clone size, as once, few, many or a class for expanded clones.

D gene: TRBD1; J gene: TRBJ1-2; clone size: -; V gene: TRBV28; CDR3 length: 15; CDR3 protein: CASSGDRPSNYGYTF; CDR3 DNA: TGTGCCAGCAGTGGGGACAGGCCTTCTAACTATGGCTACACCTTC
D gene: TRBD1; J gene: TRBJ1-4; clone size: -; V gene: TRBV14; CDR3 length: 16; CDR3 protein: CASSRNRGATNEKLFF; CDR3 DNA: TGTGCCAGCAGCCGCAACAGGGGTGCAACTAATGAAAAACTGTTTTTT
D gene: -; J gene: TRBJ1-2; clone size: -; V gene: TRBV10-3; CDR3 length: 14; CDR3 protein: CAISESGGNYGYTF; CDR3 DNA: TGTGCCATCAGTGAGTCAGGGGGAAACTATGGCTACACCTTC
D gene: -; J gene: TRBJ1-5; clone size: -; V gene: TRBV7-9; CDR3 length: 13; CDR3 protein: CASSPESNQPQHF; CDR3 DNA: TGTGCCAGCAGCCCCGAGAGCAATCAGCCCCAGCATTTT
D gene: TRBD1; J gene: TRBJ1-1; clone size: once; V gene: TRBV7-9; CDR3 length: 14; CDR3 protein: CASSSDRGGTEAFF; CDR3 DNA: TGTGCCAGCAGTTCCGACAGGGGGGGTACTGAAGCTTTCTTT
D gene: TRBD2; J gene: TRBJ2-1; clone size: once; V gene: TRBV10-2; CDR3 length: 17; CDR3 protein: CASSESKGLGSYNEQFF; CDR3 DNA: TGCGCCAGCAGTGAGTCAAAGGGACTAGGGTCCTACAATGAGCAGTTCTTC
D gene: -; J gene: TRBJ1-2; clone size: -; V gene: TRBV12-5; CDR3 length: 14; CDR3 protein: CASGYLEGGYGYTF; CDR3 DNA: TGTGCTAGTGGTTACCTCGAAGGGGGCTATGGCTACACCTTC
D gene: -; J gene: TRBJ2-7; clone size: -; V gene: TRBV9; CDR3 length: 14; CDR3 protein: CASSPTRNPYEQYF; CDR3 DNA: TGTGCCAGCAGCCCGACTAGGAATCCCTACGAGCAGTACTTC
D gene: -; J gene: TRBJ1-1; clone size: -; V gene: TRBV19; CDR3 length: 13; CDR3 protein: CASSNHRDAEAFF; CDR3 DNA: TGTGCCAGTAGTAACCACAGGGATGCTGAAGCTTTCTTT
D gene: TRBD1; J gene: TRBJ2-7; clone size: -; V gene: TRBV2; CDR3 length: 14; CDR3 protein: CASITRDRSYEQYF; CDR3 DNA: TGTGCCAGCATTACCCGGGACAGATCTTACGAGCAGTACTTC
D gene: -; J gene: TRBJ1-1; clone size: -; V gene: TRBV5-1; CDR3 length: 15; CDR3 protein: CASSLEGWGVTEAFF; CDR3 DNA: TGCGCCAGCAGCTTGGAGGGTTGGGGGGTAACTGAAGCTTTCTTT
D gene: -; J gene: TRBJ2-1; clone size: -; V gene: TRBV27; CDR3 length: 13; CDR3 protein: CASSIGHYNEQFF; CDR3 DNA: TGTGCCAGCAGTATTGGACACTACAATGAGCAGTTCTTC
D gene: -; J gene: TRBJ1-4; clone size: once; V gene: TRBV9; CDR3 length: 14; CDR3 protein: CASSVGGLGEKLFF; CDR3 DNA: TGTGCCAGCAGCGTGGGGGGATTGGGTGAAAAACTGTTTTTT
D gene: -; J gene: TRBJ1-3; clone size: -; V gene: TRBV6-5; CDR3 length: 14; CDR3 protein: CASMTGVRPNTIYF; CDR3 DNA: TGTGCCAGCATGACGGGGGTCAGACCAAACACCATATATTTT
D gene: TRBD1; J gene: TRBJ2-2; clone size: -; V gene: TRBV19; CDR3 length: 13; CDR3 protein: CASKGQGPGELFF; CDR3 DNA: TGTGCCAGTAAGGGACAGGGACCCGGGGAGCTGTTTTTT
D gene: TRBD1; J gene: TRBJ2-1; clone size: -; V gene: TRBV15; CDR3 length: 16; CDR3 protein: CATSRDLGQGYNEQFF; CDR3 DNA: TGTGCCACCAGCAGAGATCTAGGACAGGGCTACAATGAGCAGTTCTTC
D gene: -; J gene: TRBJ1-6; clone size: -; V gene: TRBV13; CDR3 length: 16; CDR3 protein: CASSLGPQGANSPLHF; CDR3 DNA: TGTGCCAGCAGCTTAGGACCGCAGGGTGCGAATTCACCCCTCCACTTT
D gene: TRBD1; J gene: TRBJ2-3; clone size: -; V gene: TRBV6-5; CDR3 length: 15; CDR3 protein: CASREGQGGTDTQYF; CDR3 DNA: TGTGCCAGCAGGGAGGGACAGGGAGGCACAGATACGCAGTATTTT
D gene: TRBD2; J gene: TRBJ2-1; clone size: -; V gene: TRBV23-1; CDR3 length: 18; CDR3 protein: CASSQSTGLASPRHEQFF; CDR3 DNA: TGCGCCAGCAGTCAATCTACGGGACTAGCGAGTCCCAGACATGAGCAGTTCTTC
D gene: TRBD1; J gene: TRBJ2-1; clone size: -; V gene: TRBV6-5; CDR3 length: 12; CDR3 protein: CASSQGDRGQFF; CDR3 DNA: TGTGCCAGCAGCCAAGGCGACAGGGGACAGTTCTTC
D gene: TRBD2; J gene: TRBJ2-2; clone size: -; V gene: TRBV10-3; CDR3 length: 21; CDR3 protein: CAISERLPGLAGALGTGELFF; CDR3 DNA: TGTGCCATCAGTGAGCGGTTACCTGGACTAGCGGGCGCCCTCGGGACCGGGGAGCTGTTTTTT
D gene: -; J gene: TRBJ1-5; clone size: -; V gene: TRBV10-3; CDR3 length: 15; CDR3 protein: CAISDQWGDGQPQHF; CDR3 DNA: TGTGCCATCAGTGACCAGTGGGGAGACGGGCAGCCCCAGCATTTT
D gene: -; J gene: TRBJ1-6; clone size: -; V gene: TRBV27; CDR3 length: 14; CDR3 protein: CASSFGSYNSPLHF; CDR3 DNA: TGTGCCAGCAGTTTCGGCTCCTATAATTCACCCCTCCACTTT
D gene: -; J gene: TRBJ2-7; clone size: -; V gene: TRBV29-1; CDR3 length: 12; CDR3 protein: CSVEIGLDEQYF; CDR3 DNA: TGCAGCGTTGAAATTGGACTTGACGAGCAGTACTTC
D gene: TRBD1; J gene: TRBJ1-1; clone size: -; V gene: TRBV11-3; CDR3 length: 14; CDR3 protein: CASSLYRGRAEAFF; CDR3 DNA: TGTGCCAGCAGCCTTTACAGGGGGCGAGCTGAAGCTTTCTTT
D gene: -; J gene: TRBJ2-3; clone size: -; V gene: TRBV9; CDR3 length: 16; CDR3 protein: CASSPRVGGGTDTQYF; CDR3 DNA: TGTGCCAGCAGCCCCCGGGTGGGGGGAGGCACAGATACGCAGTATTTT
D gene: -; J gene: TRBJ1-2; clone size: -; V gene: TRBV27; CDR3 length: 15; CDR3 protein: CASSQTPNSYYGYTF; CDR3 DNA: TGTGCCAGCAGTCAAACGCCGAACAGCTACTATGGCTACACCTTC
D gene: -; J gene: TRBJ1-2; clone size: -; V gene: TRBV5-1; CDR3 length: 14; CDR3 protein: CASSLTAGGSGYTF; CDR3 DNA: TGCGCCAGCAGCTTGACCGCGGGCGGGTCCGGCTACACCTTC
D gene: TRBD2; J gene: TRBJ2-3; clone size: -; V gene: TRBV5-4; CDR3 length: 18; CDR3 protein: CASSSSGTSGRYSGTQYF; CDR3 DNA: TGTGCCAGCAGCTCCTCCGGGACTAGCGGGAGATACAGTGGTACGCAGTATTTT
D gene: TRBD2; J gene: TRBJ2-6; clone size: -; V gene: TRBV19; CDR3 length: 20; CDR3 protein: CASSIGVAGGLGAGANVLTF; CDR3 DNA: TGTGCCAGTAGTATAGGGGTAGCGGGAGGCCTAGGCGCTGGGGCCAACGTCCTGACTTTC
D gene: -; J gene: TRBJ1-1; clone size: -; V gene: TRBV19; CDR3 length: 13; CDR3 protein: CASSPGGLSEAFF; CDR3 DNA: TGTGCCAGTAGTCCGGGTGGACTGAGTGAAGCTTTCTTT
D gene: -; J gene: TRBJ1-5; clone size: -; V gene: TRBV19; CDR3 length: 15; CDR3 protein: CASSTPGWGNQPQHF; CDR3 DNA: TGTGCCAGTAGTACTCCAGGGTGGGGCAATCAGCCCCAGCATTTT
D gene: TRBD2; J gene: TRBJ2-1; clone size: -; V gene: TRBV10-1; CDR3 length: 13; CDR3 protein: CASSRGGNNEQFF; CDR3 DNA: TGCGCCAGCAGCCGGGGAGGGAACAATGAGCAGTTCTTC
D gene: -; J gene: TRBJ2-1; clone size: -; V gene: TRBV19; CDR3 length: 15; CDR3 protein: CASRPDRLGDNEQFF; CDR3 DNA: TGTGCCAGTAGGCCCGACAGGCTCGGGGACAATGAGCAGTTCTTC
D gene: -; J gene: TRBJ2-1; clone size: few; V gene: TRBV7-2; CDR3 length: 15; CDR3 protein: CASSSDGSSYNEQFF; CDR3 DNA: TGTGCCAGCAGCTCGGACGGGAGCTCCTACAATGAGCAGTTCTTC
D gene: TRBD1; J gene: TRBJ1-4; clone size: few; V gene: TRBV7-9; CDR3 length: 15; CDR3 protein: CASSQQGAGGEKLFF; CDR3 DNA: TGTGCCAGCAGCCAACAGGGGGCTGGGGGTGAAAAACTGTTTTTT
D gene: -; J gene: TRBJ2-4; clone size: -; V gene: TRBV30; CDR3 length: 16; CDR3 protein: CAWSGGKGLVKNIQYF; CDR3 DNA: TGTGCCTGGAGTGGAGGAAAAGGTCTCGTCAAAAACATTCAGTACTTC
D gene: -; J gene: TRBJ2-2; clone size: -; V gene: TRBV7-2; CDR3 length: 16; CDR3 protein: CATQLVQGTNTGELFF; CDR3 DNA: TGTGCCACCCAGCTTGTTCAGGGAACCAACACCGGGGAGCTGTTTTTT
D gene: -; J gene: TRBJ1-6; clone size: -; V gene: TRBV6-5; CDR3 length: 15; CDR3 protein: CASSYSGDRHSPLHF; CDR3 DNA: TGTGCCAGCAGTTACTCCGGCGACAGGCACTCACCCCTCCACTTT
D gene: -; J gene: TRBJ1-1; clone size: -; V gene: TRBV20-1; CDR3 length: 15; CDR3 protein: CSASDRGGIITEAFF; CDR3 DNA: TGCAGTGCTAGTGATCGTGGGGGGATTATCACTGAAGCTTTCTTT
D gene: -; J gene: TRBJ2-7; clone size: -; V gene: TRBV6-6; CDR3 length: 14; CDR3 protein: CASSVERERFGQYF; CDR3 DNA: TGTGCCAGCAGCGTCGAGAGGGAGAGATTCGGGCAGTACTTC
D gene: -; J gene: TRBJ2-1; clone size: -; V gene: TRBV9; CDR3 length: 15; CDR3 protein: CASSVEGGYYNEQFF; CDR3 DNA: TGTGCCAGCAGCGTAGAGGGGGGGTACTACAATGAGCAGTTCTTC